The clone carrying this T cell receptor (beta chain) came up many times. The antigen remains unidentified. Library preparation tagged each individual cDNA molecule with a unique molecular identifier. TCRdb passed the RACE reads through MiXCR, listing each CDR3 protein once. This sample has over 35,000 distinct CDR3 sequences, with 3.7% found just once. Time point given: healthy volunteer bleed at 6 weeks. Unfractionated whole blood served as the source for total RNA extraction. This record belongs to a study of human T cells and chemical hapten exposure. Study information: Variation in per-sample TCR yields came mainly from small pooled library volume differences. Study observations and caveats: Counts of TCRs above 1 in 1000 frequency stayed unchanged with DPC sensitization.

The germline V gene encodes CDR1 MGHRA and CDR2 YSYEKL. With V trimmed by 0 bases and J by 3 bases, 6 bases remained unmatched. The CDR3 length is 16 residues. This chain connects TRBV4-1 to TRBJ2-7; 9 bases align to TRBD1. Sequenced input: whole blood. This receptor was taken from a human donor in good health. Some clones in this sample may be carry-over from other donors' samples. CDR3 region: CASSQDVGTGNYEQYF. DNA of the CDR3: TGCGCCAGCAGCCAAGATGTTGGGACAGGGAACTACGAGCAGTACTTC.